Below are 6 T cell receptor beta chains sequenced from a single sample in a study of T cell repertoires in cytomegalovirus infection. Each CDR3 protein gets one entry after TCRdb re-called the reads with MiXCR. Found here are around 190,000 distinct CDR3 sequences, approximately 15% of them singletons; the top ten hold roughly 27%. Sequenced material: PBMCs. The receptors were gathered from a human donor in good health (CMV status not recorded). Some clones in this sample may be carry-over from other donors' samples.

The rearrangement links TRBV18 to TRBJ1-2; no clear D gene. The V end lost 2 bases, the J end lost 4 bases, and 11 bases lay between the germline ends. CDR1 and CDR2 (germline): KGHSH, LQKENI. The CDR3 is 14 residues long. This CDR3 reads CASSPLQLSYGYTF. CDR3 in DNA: TGTGCCAGCTCACCATTACAGCTTTCCTATGGCTACACCTTC.

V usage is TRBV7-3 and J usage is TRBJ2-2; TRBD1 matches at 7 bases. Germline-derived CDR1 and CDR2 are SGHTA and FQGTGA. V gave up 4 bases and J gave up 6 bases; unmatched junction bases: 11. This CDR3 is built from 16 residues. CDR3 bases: TGTGCCAGCAGCTCCCGGACAGGTGGTATTTCCGGGGAGCTGTTTTTT. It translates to CASSSRTGGISGELFF.

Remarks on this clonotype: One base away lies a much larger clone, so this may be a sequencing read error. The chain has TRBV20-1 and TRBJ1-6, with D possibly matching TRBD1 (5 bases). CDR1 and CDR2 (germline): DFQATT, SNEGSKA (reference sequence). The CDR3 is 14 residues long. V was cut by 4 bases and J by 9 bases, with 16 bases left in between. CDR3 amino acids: CSAKGSQIVSPLHF. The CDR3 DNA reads TGCAGTGCTAAGGGGAGTCAAATCGTTTCACCCCTCCACTTT.

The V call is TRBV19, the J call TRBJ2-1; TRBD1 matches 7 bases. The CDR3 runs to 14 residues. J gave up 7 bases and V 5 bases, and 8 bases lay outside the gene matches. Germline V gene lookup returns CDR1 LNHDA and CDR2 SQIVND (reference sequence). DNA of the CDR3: TGTGCCAGTAGTGTAGGAAACAGGGGAAATGAGCAGTTCTTC. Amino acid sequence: CASSVGNRGNEQFF. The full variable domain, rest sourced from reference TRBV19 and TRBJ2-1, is DGGITQSPKYLFRKEGQNVTLSCEQNLNHDAMYWYRQDPGQGLRLIYYSQIVNDFQKGDIAEGYSVSREKKESFPLTVTSAQKNPTAFYLCASSVGNRGNEQFFGPGTRLTVL.

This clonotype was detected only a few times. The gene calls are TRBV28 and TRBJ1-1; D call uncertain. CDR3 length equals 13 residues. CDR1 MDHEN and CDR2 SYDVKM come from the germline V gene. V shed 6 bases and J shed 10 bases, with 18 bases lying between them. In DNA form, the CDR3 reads TGTGCCAGCAGAGAAGTGGCCCCTCTGGGAGCTTTCTTT. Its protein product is CASREVAPLGAFF. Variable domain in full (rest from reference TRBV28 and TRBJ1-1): DVKVTQSSRYLVKRTGEKVFLECVQDMDHENMFWYRQDPGLGLRLIYFSYDVKMKEKGDIPEGYSVSREKKERFSLILESASTNQTSMYLCASREVAPLGAFFGQGTRLTVV.

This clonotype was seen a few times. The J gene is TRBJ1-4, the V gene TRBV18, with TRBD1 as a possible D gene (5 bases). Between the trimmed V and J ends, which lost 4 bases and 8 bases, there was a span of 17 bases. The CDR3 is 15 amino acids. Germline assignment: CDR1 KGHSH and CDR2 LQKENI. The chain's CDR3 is CASSHDSPSGEKLFF. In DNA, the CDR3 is TGTGCCAGCTCACATGACAGTCCGTCGGGGGAAAAACTGTTTTTT.